This TCR beta chain comes out of a study of T-cell memory formation after mild COVID-19. The study, taken as a whole, reports: Cross-reactive memory seemingly joined, as some responding clones were found in pre-infection memory.

CDR1 is SGHTA, CDR2 FQGNSA, per germline. The length of the CDR3 is 12 residues. Deletions cut 5 bases from V and 9 bases from J, with 11 bases between. For this clonotype: Its antigen is unknown.

Constant-segment primers and 5'RACE yielded cDNA libraries for TCR alpha and TCR beta, each carrying sample barcodes and UMIs. From the 5' RACE reads, TCRdb called clonotypes with MiXCR, one entry per CDR3 protein. The sample includes a few hundred thousand distinct CDR3 sequences, 21% of them seen just once. Sequencing was done on a sample of PBMCs or a T cell subset sorted from them (not recorded which). The rearrangement joins TRBV7-2 to TRBJ2-1; weak D call: TRBD2 (5 bases). This clonotype was sampled from an adult woman who had mild COVID-19 (a few samples of this study predate the infection). Cell type and time point are not known. The CDR3 DNA reads as TGTGCCAGCAGCCCGGGGATAGGTGAGCAGTTCTTC. It yields the protein CASSPGIGEQFF.